The 3 T cell receptor beta chains listed next were all sequenced from one sample in a study of T cells in Graves' hyperthyroidism and ophthalmopathy. The CDR3 regions of TCR beta were amplified from RNA transcripts. An initial round of RT-PCR targeting the TCR CDR3 relied on the HTBI primer set. One entry per CDR3 protein, called by TCRdb with MiXCR from the multiplex PCR reads. The profile shows 350,000 or so distinct CDR3 sequences, 18% of them singletons. Sequenced input: blood. The receptors shown here come from a woman aged 45-59 years with Graves' hyperthyroidism.

This clonotype was observed at least ten times. J is TRBJ1-2 and V is TRBV28, with 10 bases matching TRBD1. Germline-derived CDR1 and CDR2 are MDHEN and SYDVKM. V gave up 8 bases and J gave up 6 bases; unmatched junction bases: 9. There are 14 residues in the CDR3. Written as DNA, the CDR3 is TGTGCCAGCGTACGACAGGGGGCTAGGGATGGCTACACCTTC. It translates to CASVRQGARDGYTF.

In its sample, this clonotype was seen a few times. The chain couples TRBV6-1 to TRBJ2-1; D ambiguous. This CDR3 region has 14 residues. Germline loops: CDR1 MNHNS, CDR2 SASEGT. V was cut by 8 bases and J by 0 bases, with 11 bases left in between. The CDR3 DNA is TGTGCCAGCGTCAGTAAGAGCTCCTACAATGAGCAGTTCTTC. The encoded protein is CASVSKSSYNEQFF.

CDR3 in DNA: TGCAGTGCTAGTACAAACGCGAACACCGGGGAGCTGTTTTTT. Its protein is CSASTNANTGELFF. This chain links TRBV20-1 with TRBJ2-2, with D unclear. Germline lookup yields CDR1 DFQATT and CDR2 SNEGSKA (reference sequence). Trimming shortened V by 3 bases and J by 0 bases, and 8 bases separated the two germline ends. The CDR3 is 14 residues long.